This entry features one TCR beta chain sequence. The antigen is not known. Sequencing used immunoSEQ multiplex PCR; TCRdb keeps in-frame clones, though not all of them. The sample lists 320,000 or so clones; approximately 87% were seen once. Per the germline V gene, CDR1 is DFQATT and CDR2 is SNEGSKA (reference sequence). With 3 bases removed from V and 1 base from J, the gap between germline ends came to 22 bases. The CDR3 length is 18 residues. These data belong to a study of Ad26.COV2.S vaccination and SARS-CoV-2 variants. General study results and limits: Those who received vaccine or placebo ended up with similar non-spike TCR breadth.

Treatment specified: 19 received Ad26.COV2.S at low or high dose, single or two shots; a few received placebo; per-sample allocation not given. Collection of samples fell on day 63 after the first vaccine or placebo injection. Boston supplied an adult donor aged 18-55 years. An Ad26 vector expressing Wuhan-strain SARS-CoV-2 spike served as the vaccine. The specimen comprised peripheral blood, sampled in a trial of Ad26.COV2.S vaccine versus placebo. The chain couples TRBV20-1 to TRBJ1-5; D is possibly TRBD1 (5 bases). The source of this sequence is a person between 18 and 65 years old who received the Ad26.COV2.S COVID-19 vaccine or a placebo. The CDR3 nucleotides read TGCAGTGCTAGTCTGCCGGGGACGGAAAGCGGGAGCAATCAGCCCCAGCATTTT. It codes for CSASLPGTESGSNQPQHF.